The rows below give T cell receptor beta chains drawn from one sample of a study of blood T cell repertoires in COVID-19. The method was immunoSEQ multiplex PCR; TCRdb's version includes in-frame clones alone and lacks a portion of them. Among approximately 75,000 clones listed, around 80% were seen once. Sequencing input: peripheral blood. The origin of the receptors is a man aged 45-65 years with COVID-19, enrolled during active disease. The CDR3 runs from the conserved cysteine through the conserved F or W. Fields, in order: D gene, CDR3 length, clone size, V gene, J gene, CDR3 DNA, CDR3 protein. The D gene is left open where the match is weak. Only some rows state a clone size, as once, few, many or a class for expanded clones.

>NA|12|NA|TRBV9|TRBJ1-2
TGTGCCAGCTCCCAGGGGAACTATGGCTACACCTTC
CASSQGNYGYTF
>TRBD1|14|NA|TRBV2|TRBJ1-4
TGTGCCAGCAGAGCTGGACAGGGGTATGAAAAACTGTTTTTT
CASRAGQGYEKLFF
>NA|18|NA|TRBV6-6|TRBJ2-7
TGTGCCAGCAGTCCGTGGGCTGGGGTAACAGGGATCTCCTACGAGCAGTACTTC
CASSPWAGVTGISYEQYF
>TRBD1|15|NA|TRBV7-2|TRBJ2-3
TGTGCCAGCAGCTTCGGACAGGGGGCTATAGATACGCAGTATTTT
CASSFGQGAIDTQYF
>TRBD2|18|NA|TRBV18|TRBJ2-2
TGTGCCAGCTCATCGATCGGGACTAGCGGGCCGAACACCGGGGAGCTGTTTTTT
CASSSIGTSGPNTGELFF
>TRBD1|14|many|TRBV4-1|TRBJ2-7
TGCGCCAGCAGCCTGGACGGGACAGCATACGAGCAGTACTTC
CASSLDGTAYEQYF
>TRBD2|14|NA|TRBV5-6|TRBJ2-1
TGTGCCAGCAGCGTCAGCGGGAGTTACAATGAGCAGTTCTTC
CASSVSGSYNEQFF
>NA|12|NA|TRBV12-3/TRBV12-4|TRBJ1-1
TGTGCCAGCAGTTTGGGGGGAGTCTTAGCTTTCTTT
CASSLGGVLAFF
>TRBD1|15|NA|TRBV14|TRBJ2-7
TGTGCCAGCAGCCAAGTCTCAGGGGGCCTCTACGAGCAGTACTTC
CASSQVSGGLYEQYF
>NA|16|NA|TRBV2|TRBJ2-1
TGTGCCAGCAGTGAAGCTTCAGGAGCGGGCGACAATGAGCAGTTCTTC
CASSEASGAGDNEQFF
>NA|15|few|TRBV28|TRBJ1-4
TGTGCCAGCAGTCTAGAACACCTTAGAAATGAAAAACTGTTTTTT
CASSLEHLRNEKLFF
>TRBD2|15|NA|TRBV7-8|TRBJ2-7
TGTGCCAGCAGCTCCCTTGCGGGAGGGCCCTACGAGCAGTACTTC
CASSSLAGGPYEQYF
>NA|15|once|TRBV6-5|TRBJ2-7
TGTGCCAGCAGTACCGGACAAGGGCGAGTTTCCGAGCAGTACTTC
CASSTGQGRVSEQYF
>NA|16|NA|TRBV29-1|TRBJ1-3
TGCAGCGTTGAAGATCAGAAAGGACTCTCTGGAAACACCATATATTTT
CSVEDQKGLSGNTIYF
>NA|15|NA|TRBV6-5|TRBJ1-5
TGTGCCAGCAGACTAGGGCCCAACGGCAATCAGCCCCAGCATTTT
CASRLGPNGNQPQHF
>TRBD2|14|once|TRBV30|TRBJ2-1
TGTGCCTGGAGTGTGGCGGGAGGTTCAAATGAGCAGTTCTTC
CAWSVAGGSNEQFF
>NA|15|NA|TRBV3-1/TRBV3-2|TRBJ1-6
TGTGCCAGCAGCTCTCAGGGAGGGGTTGGTTCACCCCTCCACTTT
CASSSQGGVGSPLHF
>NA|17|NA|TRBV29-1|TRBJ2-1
TGCAGCGTTGAAGATAAAACCCTAGATGGTTCCTACAATGAGCAGTTCTTC
CSVEDKTLDGSYNEQFF
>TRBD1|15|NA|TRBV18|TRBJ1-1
TGTGCCAGCTCACCACTGGGACAGGGGAGCACTGAAGCTTTCTTT
CASSPLGQGSTEAFF
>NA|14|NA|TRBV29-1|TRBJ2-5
TGCAGCGGTACAGGGCCCCCTCCTGAAGAGACCCAGTACTTC
CSGTGPPPEETQYF
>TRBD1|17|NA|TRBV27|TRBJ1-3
TGTGCCAGCAGTCCCGGAACCCCGGACAGGGTTGGAAACACCATATATTTT
CASSPGTPDRVGNTIYF
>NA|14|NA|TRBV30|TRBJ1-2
TGTGCCTGGAGTGTATCCGGGGGGAGCTATGGCTACACCTTC
CAWSVSGGSYGYTF
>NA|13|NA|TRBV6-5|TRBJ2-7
TGTGCCAGCAGTCGACAGAGCTCCTACGAGCAGTACTTC
CASSRQSSYEQYF
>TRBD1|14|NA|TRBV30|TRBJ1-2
TGTGCCTGGAGTGTACGGGACAGAGAACATGGCTACACCTTC
CAWSVRDREHGYTF
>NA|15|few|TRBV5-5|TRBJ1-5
TGTGCCAGCAGCTTGAGCATCGGTGGCAATCAGCCCCAGCATTTT
CASSLSIGGNQPQHF
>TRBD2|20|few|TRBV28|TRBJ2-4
TGTGCCAGCAGACATGTTCTACTTTCTAGCGGGAGTAGAACCAAAAACATTCAGTACTTC
CASRHVLLSSGSRTKNIQYF
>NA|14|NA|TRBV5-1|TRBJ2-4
TGCGCCAGCAGCTTGGGTGCTAGTCCGGACATTCAGTACTTC
CASSLGASPDIQYF
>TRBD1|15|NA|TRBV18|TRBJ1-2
TGTGCCAGCTCTGGGACAGGGGACAATAACTATGGCTACACCTTC
CASSGTGDNNYGYTF
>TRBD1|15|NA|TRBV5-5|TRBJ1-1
TGTGCCAGCAGCTTGGGAGTAGGGACAGGGTCTCAAGCTTTCTTT
CASSLGVGTGSQAFF
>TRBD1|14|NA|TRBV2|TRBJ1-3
TGTGCCAGCATTGGACCGGGACAGGGGGCCACTCTATATTTT
CASIGPGQGATLYF
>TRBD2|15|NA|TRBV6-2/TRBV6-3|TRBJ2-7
TGTGCCAGCAGTTACCTAGCGGGGATTTCCTACGAGCAGTACTTC
CASSYLAGISYEQYF
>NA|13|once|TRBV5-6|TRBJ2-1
TGTGCCAGCAGCTTAACGGTGACGGGAGAGCAGTTCTTC
CASSLTVTGEQFF
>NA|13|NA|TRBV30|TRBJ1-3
TGTGCCTTAAACCCGGGGTCTGGAAACACCATATATTTT
CALNPGSGNTIYF
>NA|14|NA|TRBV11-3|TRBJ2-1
TGTGCCAGCAGCTTAGAAGGAGGAAACGATGAGCAGTTCTTC
CASSLEGGNDEQFF
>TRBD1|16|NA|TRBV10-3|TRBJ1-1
TGTGCCATCAGTGAGAATCGGGCAGGGGGCCATACTGAAGCTTTCTTT
CAISENRAGGHTEAFF
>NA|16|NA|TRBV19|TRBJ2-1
TGTGCCAGTAGTTACCCAGCGGGGAGAGGGGGTAATGAGCAGTTCTTC
CASSYPAGRGGNEQFF
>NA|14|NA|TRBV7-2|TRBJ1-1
TGTGCCAGCAGCCTTCTCGGACTTAACACTGAAGCTTTCTTT
CASSLLGLNTEAFF
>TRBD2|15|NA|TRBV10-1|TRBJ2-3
TGCGCCAGCAGTGAGGGACTAGCGGCCACAGATACGCAGTATTTT
CASSEGLAATDTQYF
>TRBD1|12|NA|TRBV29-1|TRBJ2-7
TGCAGCGTTAAAAGACAGGGGTCCGAGCAGTACTTC
CSVKRQGSEQYF
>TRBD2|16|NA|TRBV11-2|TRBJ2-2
TGTGCCAGCAGCTATACTAGCGGGAGCAGTCCCGGGGAGCTGTTTTTT
CASSYTSGSSPGELFF
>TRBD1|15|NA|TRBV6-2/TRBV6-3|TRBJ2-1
TGTGCCAGCAGCCGGGACAGCAGATCCTACAATGAGCAGTTCTTC
CASSRDSRSYNEQFF
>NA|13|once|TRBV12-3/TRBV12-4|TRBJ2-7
TGTGCCAGCAGTTTATTCCCCGCCTACGAGCAGTACTTC
CASSLFPAYEQYF
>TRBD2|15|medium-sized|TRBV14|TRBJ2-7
TGTGCCAGCAGCCAGATAGCGGGAGGTGGCAACGAGCAGTACTTC
CASSQIAGGGNEQYF
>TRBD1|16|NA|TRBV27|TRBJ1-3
TGTGCCAGCAGCAAAACCGGGACAGGGGTAGGAAACACCATATATTTT
CASSKTGTGVGNTIYF
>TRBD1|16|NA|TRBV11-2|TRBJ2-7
TGTGCCAGCAGCGCACGATCCGGGACAGGGGGCCCCGAGCAGTACTTC
CASSARSGTGGPEQYF